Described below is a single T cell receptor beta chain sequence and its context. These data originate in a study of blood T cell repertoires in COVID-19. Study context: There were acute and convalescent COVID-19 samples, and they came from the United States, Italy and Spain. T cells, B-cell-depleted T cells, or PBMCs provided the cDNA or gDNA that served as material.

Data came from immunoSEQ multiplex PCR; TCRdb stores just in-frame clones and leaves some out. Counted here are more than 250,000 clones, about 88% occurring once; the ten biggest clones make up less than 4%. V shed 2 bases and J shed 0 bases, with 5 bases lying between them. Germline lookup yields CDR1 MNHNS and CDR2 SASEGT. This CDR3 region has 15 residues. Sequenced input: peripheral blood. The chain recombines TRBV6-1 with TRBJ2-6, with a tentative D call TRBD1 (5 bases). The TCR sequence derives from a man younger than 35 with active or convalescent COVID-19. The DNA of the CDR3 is TGTGCCAGCAGTGAACAGGGCTCTGGGGCCAACGTCCTGACTTTC. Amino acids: CASSEQGSGANVLTF.